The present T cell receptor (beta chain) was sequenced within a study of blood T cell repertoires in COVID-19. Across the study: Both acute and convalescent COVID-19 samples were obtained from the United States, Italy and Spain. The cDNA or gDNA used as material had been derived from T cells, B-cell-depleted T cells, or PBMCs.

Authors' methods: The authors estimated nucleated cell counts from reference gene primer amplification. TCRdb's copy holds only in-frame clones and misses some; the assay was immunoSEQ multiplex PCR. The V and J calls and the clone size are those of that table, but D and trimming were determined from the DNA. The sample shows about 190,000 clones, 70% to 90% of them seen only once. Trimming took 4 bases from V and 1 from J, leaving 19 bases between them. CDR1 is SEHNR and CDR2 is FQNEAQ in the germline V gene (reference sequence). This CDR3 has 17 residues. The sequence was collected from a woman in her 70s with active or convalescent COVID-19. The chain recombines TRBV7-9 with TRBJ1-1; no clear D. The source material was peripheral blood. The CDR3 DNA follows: TGTGCCAGCAGCTCTAACACTCTCAGGATTGGGAACACTGAAGCTTTCTTT. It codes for CASSSNTLRIGNTEAFF.